In this sample, the clone carrying this T cell receptor (beta chain) turned up once. Its antigen is unidentified. Both 60 Vbeta primers and 13 Jbeta primers went into the PCR. Sequenced by immunoSEQ multiplex PCR; TCRdb stores in-frame clones only, minus some. Of more than 140,000 clones in the sample, around four fifths were seen once. This specimen belongs to a study of cytomegalovirus exposure and HLA in healthy donors. At the level of the study: Within an early data release were around 80 million unique TCRs drawn from HLA-typed donors. Study-wide results and limits: Highly shared variants forming one cluster were likely a sequencing artifact. Published work reported that the classifier diagnosed cytomegalovirus status with high specificity and sensitivity.

Healthy donors of bone marrow made up the group. This TCR derives from a woman in her forties in good health and CMV-seronegative. Sequences were obtained from PBMCs.

The CDR3 region is CASRGTGLVTGELFF. CDR3 bases: TGTGCCAGCAGGGGGACAGGGTTAGTCACCGGGGAGCTGTTTTTT. The V and J genes are TRBV6-1 and TRBJ2-2; TRBD1 matches 9 bases. The CDR3 contains 15 residues. Germline V gene sequence: CDR1 MNHNS, CDR2 SASEGT. The V gene end was trimmed by 6 bases and the J gene end by 4 bases; junction bases not matched to a gene: 6.